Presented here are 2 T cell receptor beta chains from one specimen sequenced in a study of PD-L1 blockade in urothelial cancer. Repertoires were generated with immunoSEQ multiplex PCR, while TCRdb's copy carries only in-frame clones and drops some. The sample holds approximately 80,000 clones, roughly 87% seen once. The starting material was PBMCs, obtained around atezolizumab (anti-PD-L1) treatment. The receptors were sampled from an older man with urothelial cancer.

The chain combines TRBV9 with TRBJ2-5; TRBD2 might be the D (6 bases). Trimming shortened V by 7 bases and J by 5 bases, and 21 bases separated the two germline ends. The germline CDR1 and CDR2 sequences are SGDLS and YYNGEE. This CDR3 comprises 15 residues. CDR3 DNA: TGTGCCAGCGCCCCAGGTGAGGGACTCCTGGAGACCCAGTACTTC. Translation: CASAPGEGLLETQYF.

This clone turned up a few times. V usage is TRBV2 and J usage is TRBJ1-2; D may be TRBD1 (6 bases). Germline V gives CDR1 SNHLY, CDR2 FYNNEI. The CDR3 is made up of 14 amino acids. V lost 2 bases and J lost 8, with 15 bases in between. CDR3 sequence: CASSERRQGQGYTF. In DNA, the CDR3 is TGTGCCAGCAGTGAACGGAGGCAGGGGCAAGGCTACACCTTC.